This T cell receptor beta chain was obtained from a study of blood T cell repertoires in COVID-19. Study details: PBMCs, B-cell-depleted T cells, or T cells were the source of the cDNA or gDNA that made up the material.

Study processing details: Reference gene primer amplification gave estimated nucleated cell counts. The repertoire was sequenced with immunoSEQ multiplex PCR; TCRdb's copy has only in-frame clones and lacks some. The V and J calls and the clone size are those of that table, but D and trimming were determined from the DNA. The sample carries 350,000 to 450,000 clones, approximately 89% recorded once. The V segment lost 0 bases and the J segment 8 bases; nucleotides outside the gene matches: 15. The germline V gene has CDR1 SGHDN and CDR2 FVKESK. CDR3 size: 17 residues. The clonotype originates from a woman aged 25 to 39 who had recovered from COVID-19. This chain links TRBV14 with TRBJ2-5, with TRBD2 matching 7 bases. The sample consisted of PBMCs or T cells enriched from blood (not recorded which). CDR3 loop: CASSQDTRDYPGETQYF. The CDR3 nucleotides are TGTGCCAGCAGCCAAGACACCAGGGACTACCCCGGGGAAACCCAGTACTTC.